The 7 T cell receptor beta chains reported below all come from one sample, sequenced in a study of cytotoxic CD8 clonotypes in ibrutinib-treated CLL. Only in-frame clones appear in the TCRdb table, and some are missing; sequencing was by immunoSEQ multiplex PCR. This sample has 70,000 to 80,000 clones; around four fifths occur once, and the top ten carry less than 45%. The sequenced sample was PBMCs, obtained after 24 months of ibrutinib treatment. All receptors derive from a human donor with chronic lymphocytic leukemia.

CDR3 bases: TGTGCCAGCAGGACAACGGGACTAGCGGACTACGAGCAGTACTTC. Encoded protein: CASRTTGLADYEQYF. This sequence joins TRBV7-3 and TRBJ2-7; 11 bases agree with TRBD2. The V gene's germline CDR1 is SGHTA and CDR2 FQGTGA. The V and J ends lost 6 bases and 3 bases, in that order; junction bases with no gene match: 7. The CDR3 totals 15 residues.

V gene TRBV5-4 combines with J gene TRBJ2-1; 7 nucleotides line up with TRBD2. The J segment lost 7 bases and the V segment lost 3 bases, leaving 13 bases of the junction unmatched. Per the germline V gene, CDR1 is SGHNT and CDR2 is YYREEE (reference sequence). This CDR3 is 16 amino acids long. The CDR3 region has the DNA TGTGCCAGCAGCTCTTTTGGCGGGAGTACTCGAAATGAGCAGTTCTTC. Its translation is CASSSFGGSTRNEQFF.

The rearrangement links TRBV9 to TRBJ2-2, with 8 positions matching TRBD1. The V gene end was trimmed by 3 bases and the J gene end by 4 bases; junction bases not matched to a gene: 8. CDR1 and CDR2 (germline): SGDLS, YYNGEE. CDR3 length equals 16 residues. This CDR3 is CASSASTGASTGELFF. In DNA form, the CDR3 reads TGTGCCAGCAGCGCTTCGACAGGGGCGAGCACCGGGGAGCTGTTTTTT.

The chain links TRBV6-4 to TRBJ1-2; D is unresolved. V gave up 11 bases and J gave up 4 bases, with 8 bases separating them. The germline V gene has CDR1 MRHNA and CDR2 SNTAGT. This CDR3 is 10 amino acids long. For the CDR3, the DNA is TGTGCCGGGCCGATCTATGGCTACACCTTC. Translating it yields CAGPIYGYTF.

V is TRBV5-1 and J is TRBJ2-6; D remains unclear. V was pared by 0 bases and J by 0 bases, with 4 bases between. Germline assignment: CDR1 SGHRS and CDR2 YFSETQ. CDR3 length equals 15 residues. CDR3 in amino acids: CASSLGNSGANVLTF. The CDR3 region has the DNA TGCGCCAGCAGCTTGGGCAACTCTGGGGCCAACGTCCTGACTTTC. The full variable domain, with the rest looked up from reference TRBV5-1 and TRBJ2-6, is KAGVTQTPRYLIKTRGQQVTLSCSPISGHRSVSWYQQTPGQGLQFLFEYFSETQRNKGNFPGRFSGRQFSNSRSEMNVSTLELGDSALYLCASSLGNSGANVLTFGAGSRLTVL.

V is TRBV10-2 and J is TRBJ1-3, with D tentatively TRBD1 (5 bases). Germline CDR1 is WSHSY and CDR2 is SAAADI. Trimming shortened V by 5 bases and J by 16 bases, and 15 bases separated the two germline ends. CDR3 size: 11 residues. The CDR3 region is CASSSGLRVYF. CDR3 bases: TGCGCCAGCAGTTCGGGACTAAGGGTTTATTTT.

The rearrangement uses TRBV11-3 and TRBJ2-2, with 9 bases lining up with TRBD2. CDR1 is SGHNT, CDR2 YENEEA, per germline. The CDR3 contains 16 residues. The junction had 8 bases not matched to a gene; V was cut back by 2 bases and J by 7 bases. The DNA of the CDR3 is TGTGCCAGCAGCTTATCCGGACTAGCGTCCGGCGGGGAGCTGTTTTTT. Encoded protein: CASSLSGLASGGELFF.